A selection of T cell receptor beta chains follows, all from one sample in a study of Ad26.COV2.S vaccination and SARS-CoV-2 variants. The table came from immunoSEQ multiplex PCR; TCRdb's copy has only in-frame clones and leaves some out. Here the sample spans about 350,000 clones, 85% being singletons. This sample comprised peripheral blood, obtained in a trial of Ad26.COV2.S vaccine versus placebo. The receptors derive from a person between 18 and 60 years old who received the Ad26.COV2.S COVID-19 vaccine or a placebo. Each CDR3 is given with its conserved first and last residue. A D gene is named only where the DNA matches it firmly. The size field is filled for only some rows; it gives once, few, many or a size class.

clone size,J gene,V gene,D gene,CDR3 DNA,CDR3 protein
once,TRBJ2-4,TRBV3-1/TRBV3-2,.,TGTGCCAGCAGCCTAGGGCCCGCAGGGGGGGGGACCAAAAACATTCAGTACTTC,CASSLGPAGGGTKNIQYF
.,TRBJ2-7,TRBV28,TRBD1,TGTGCCAGCAGTTTACAGACAGGGGCCTACGAGCAGTACTTC,CASSLQTGAYEQYF
.,TRBJ2-7,TRBV6-1,TRBD2,TGTGCCAGCAGTCAAGCGGGAGTCAGGTACGAGCAGTACTTC,CASSQAGVRYEQYF
.,TRBJ2-6,TRBV18,.,TGTGCCAGCTCCGACTCTGAAGGGTATGGGGCCAACGTCCTGACTTTC,CASSDSEGYGANVLTF
.,TRBJ2-1,TRBV5-4,.,TGTGCCAGCAGCTTGGGCAGGGGCTTTCAGTTCTTC,CASSLGRGFQFF
.,TRBJ1-6,TRBV30,.,TGTGCCTGGAGTGAAGGACAGATTAATTCACCCCTCCACTTT,CAWSEGQINSPLHF
.,TRBJ2-1,TRBV12-3/TRBV12-4,TRBD2,TGTGCCAGCAGTCTGGGCGCGGGAGGGGAGCAGTTCTTC,CASSLGAGGEQFF
.,TRBJ1-6,TRBV19,.,TGTGCCAGTAGTATAGACCCCCGACAGAAAGCCATCTATAATTCACCCCTCCACTTT,CASSIDPRQKAIYNSPLHF
.,TRBJ2-3,TRBV7-2,TRBD1,TGTGCCAGCAGCCTCGGGACAGGGCTCTATACGCAGTATTTT,CASSLGTGLYTQYF
.,TRBJ2-3,TRBV13,TRBD2,TGTGCCAGCAGCCCTTGGGCGGGAGGCGGGACAGATACGCAGTATTTT,CASSPWAGGGTDTQYF
.,TRBJ1-5,TRBV29-1,.,TGCAGCGTCTCACGGGCAGGGGACCAGCCCCAGCATTTT,CSVSRAGDQPQHF
.,TRBJ2-7,TRBV11-2,TRBD1,TGTGCCAGCAGCTGGGACAGGTCCTACGAGCAGTACTTC,CASSWDRSYEQYF
.,TRBJ1-1,TRBV7-2,TRBD1,TGTGCCAGCAGCTCTGACAGGGGTTGGGCTGAAGCTTTCTTT,CASSSDRGWAEAFF
.,TRBJ2-5,TRBV4-1,TRBD2,TGCGCCAGCAGCCAAGATACTAGCGGGAGCGGAGAGACCCAGTACTTC,CASSQDTSGSGETQYF
.,TRBJ1-1,TRBV7-9,.,TGTGCCAGCAGCCACCGGGACGGCAGAACTGAAGCTTTCTTT,CASSHRDGRTEAFF
.,TRBJ1-5,TRBV6-2/TRBV6-3,.,TGTGCCAGCAGTTACCGCGACACTAGCAATCAGCCCCAGCATTTT,CASSYRDTSNQPQHF
once,TRBJ2-5,TRBV27,.,TGTGCCAGCAGTTTGTCTAGGGGGGGCCGGGAGACCCAGTACTTC,CASSLSRGGRETQYF
.,TRBJ1-5,TRBV19,.,TGTGCCAGTAGTATAAGTTTCCAGGGAGGACAGCCCCAGCATTTT,CASSISFQGGQPQHF
.,TRBJ1-1,TRBV14,.,TGTGCCAGCAGCCAAGATTTGACAGGTTGGACGAACACTGAAGCTTTCTTT,CASSQDLTGWTNTEAFF
.,TRBJ2-1,TRBV5-1,TRBD1,TGCGCCAGCAGCTTAGGACAGGGGGCTGGGGTTCGGTCCTACAATGAGCAGTTCTTC,CASSLGQGAGVRSYNEQFF
.,TRBJ2-7,TRBV19,.,TGTGCCAGTAGTTATAACATCAACGCGAACGAGCAGTACTTC,CASSYNINANEQYF
.,TRBJ2-7,TRBV6-1,TRBD1,TGTGCCAGCAGTGAGTTGGCAGGGGGCTCCTACGAGCAGTACTTC,CASSELAGGSYEQYF
.,TRBJ1-3,TRBV13,.,TGTGCCAGCAGCTCAGTTATCCAAACAGGGAGCTCTGGAAACACCATATATTTT,CASSSVIQTGSSGNTIYF
.,TRBJ1-1,TRBV24-1,.,TGTGCCACCCAGAGTCCGGGAGCGGGCACTGAAGCTTTCTTT,CATQSPGAGTEAFF
.,TRBJ1-1,TRBV28,TRBD1,TGTGCCAGCTGTGCTGGGGGACAGGGTAGTAGTGAAGCTTTCTTT,CASCAGGQGSSEAFF
medium-sized,TRBJ2-2,TRBV7-8,.,TGTGCCAGCAGCTTACGGGGCCGAACCTCGAACACCGGGGAGCTGTTTTTT,CASSLRGRTSNTGELFF
.,TRBJ2-5,TRBV19,TRBD1,TGTGCCATCGGACAGGGCTCAGGGGAGACCCAGTACTTC,CAIGQGSGETQYF
few,TRBJ2-2,TRBV18,.,TGTGCCAGCTCACCGCTGCGGGGGCCCAACACCGGGGAGCTGTTTTTT,CASSPLRGPNTGELFF
.,TRBJ2-5,TRBV6-2/TRBV6-3,TRBD2,TGTGCCAGCAGTCGCCGACTAGCGGGAGGCCCCAATAAAGAGACCCAGTACTTC,CASSRRLAGGPNKETQYF
.,TRBJ2-7,TRBV3-1/TRBV3-2,TRBD1,TGTGCCAGCAGCCAAGGGAAGGGGGATAGGGGGCACTTC,CASSQGKGDRGHF
once,TRBJ2-5,TRBV19,.,TGTGCCAGTAGTATCATTCCGGGACTTTTGTACCAAGAGACCCAGTACTTC,CASSIIPGLLYQETQYF
many,TRBJ2-7,TRBV5-4,.,TGTGCCAGCAGCTCTGATTCCTACGAGCAGTACTTC,CASSSDSYEQYF
.,TRBJ2-2,TRBV4-1,.,TGCGCCAGCAGCCAAGACCCAGGAGCCGGGGAGCTGTTTTTT,CASSQDPGAGELFF
.,TRBJ2-5,TRBV12-3/TRBV12-4,.,TGTGCCAGCACCCAATCCGGAGTTTATACCCAGTACTTC,CASTQSGVYTQYF
.,TRBJ1-6,TRBV5-1,TRBD1,TGCGCCAGCAGCCAAGGACAGGGGGTTAATTCACCCCTCCACTTT,CASSQGQGVNSPLHF
once,TRBJ2-1,TRBV5-4,.,TGTGCCAGCAGCTCGAACTCAGCCGGGTTGGGTGAGCAGTTCTTC,CASSSNSAGLGEQFF
.,TRBJ1-2,TRBV7-9,.,TGTGCCAGCAGCTTGGAGGAGTCTAGGATTAACTATGGCTACACCTTC,CASSLEESRINYGYTF
.,TRBJ2-3,TRBV5-8,TRBD2,TGTGCCAGCAGCCTGGGACTAGCTTCTAGCACAGATACGCAGTATTTT,CASSLGLASSTDTQYF
.,TRBJ1-4,TRBV10-2,.,TGCGCCAGCAGTGAGCGGCCTAATGAAAAACTGTTTTTT,CASSERPNEKLFF
.,TRBJ2-7,TRBV7-8,.,TGTGCCAGCAGCCTATGGTCTCCGAGGGGGTTCTGGGAGCAGTACTTC,CASSLWSPRGFWEQYF
once,TRBJ2-2,TRBV20-1,.,TGCAGTGCTAGTCCCGTTGGGGATTACGGGGAGCTGTTTTTT,CSASPVGDYGELFF
.,TRBJ1-1,TRBV19,.,TGTGCCAGTAGATTGAAGGGGGGTCCTGAAGCTTTCTTT,CASRLKGGPEAFF
.,TRBJ1-1,TRBV5-4,.,TGTGCCAGCAGCTTGGGGGGGGAATACACTGAAGCTTTCTTT,CASSLGGEYTEAFF
.,TRBJ1-1,TRBV5-6,TRBD1,TGTGCCAGCAGCTGGGGACAGGGGAGGAACACTGAAGCTTTCTTT,CASSWGQGRNTEAFF
.,TRBJ1-1,TRBV28,.,TGTGCCAGCAGTTTGCGACGGGAGAACACTGAAGCTTTCTTT,CASSLRRENTEAFF
.,TRBJ2-1,TRBV5-1,.,TGCGCCAGCAGCTTAACAGTCCTACTAACCAATGAGCAGTTCTTC,CASSLTVLLTNEQFF
.,TRBJ1-2,TRBV15,TRBD1,TGTGCCACCAGGCGGGACAGATCTAACTATGGCTACACCTTC,CATRRDRSNYGYTF
.,TRBJ2-1,TRBV7-2,TRBD1,TGTGCCAGCAGCTTAGCGGTGGGGACAGGAGCCTACAATGAGCAGTTCTTC,CASSLAVGTGAYNEQFF
.,TRBJ1-6,TRBV30,.,TGTGCCTGGAGGGACAGTGCAGATTCACCCCTCCACTTT,CAWRDSADSPLHF
once,TRBJ2-7,TRBV4-3,TRBD2,TGCGCCAGCAGCCAAGACCGACTAGCGGGAGGGGAATACGAGCAGTACTTC,CASSQDRLAGGEYEQYF
.,TRBJ1-1,TRBV30,.,TGTGCCTGGAGTGCCGGGGTTATGAACACTGAAGCTTTCTTT,CAWSAGVMNTEAFF
.,TRBJ2-7,TRBV7-9,TRBD2,TGTGCCAGCATCGGACTAGCGGGATCCTACGAGCAGTACTTC,CASIGLAGSYEQYF
.,TRBJ1-1,TRBV30,TRBD1,TGTGCCTGGAGTGTAGGGACAGGGGTGGATCCTGAAGCTTTCTTT,CAWSVGTGVDPEAFF
.,TRBJ2-1,TRBV5-5,TRBD1,TGTGCCAGCAGCTTGGCCGGGACAGGGAGTAGTGAGCAGTTCTTC,CASSLAGTGSSEQFF
.,TRBJ2-2,TRBV9,.,TGTGCCAGCAGCGTAAGTGGGGCTACCGGGGAGCTGTTTTTT,CASSVSGATGELFF